This record concerns one TCR beta chain sequence. The source of the sample is a study of blood T cell repertoires in COVID-19. Study-level background: The cDNA or gDNA used as material had been derived from T cells, B-cell-depleted T cells, or PBMCs.

Trimming removed 0 bases from V and 0 bases from J, with 12 bases in between. The germline V gene has CDR1 KGHSH and CDR2 LQKENI. The CDR3 totals 16 residues. Which cohort a participant joined came from the clinical history participants gave. In the authors' methods: Reference gene primer amplification in the assay estimated nucleated cell counts. Some clones are missing from TCRdb's copy, which holds only in-frame ones; the method was immunoSEQ multiplex PCR. V, J and clone size reflect that table, while D and trimming were determined from the DNA. The sample lists 350,000 or so clones; about nine tenths were seen once.

Sample: PBMCs or T cells enriched from blood (not recorded which). The receptor was derived from a woman in her twenties or thirties who had been exposed to COVID-19. This chain links TRBV18 with TRBJ2-7; D perhaps matches TRBD1 (5 bases). The CDR3 nucleotides are TGTGCCAGCTCACCACCGACCAGCAGGGCCTCCTACGAGCAGTACTTC. It yields the protein CASSPPTSRASYEQYF.